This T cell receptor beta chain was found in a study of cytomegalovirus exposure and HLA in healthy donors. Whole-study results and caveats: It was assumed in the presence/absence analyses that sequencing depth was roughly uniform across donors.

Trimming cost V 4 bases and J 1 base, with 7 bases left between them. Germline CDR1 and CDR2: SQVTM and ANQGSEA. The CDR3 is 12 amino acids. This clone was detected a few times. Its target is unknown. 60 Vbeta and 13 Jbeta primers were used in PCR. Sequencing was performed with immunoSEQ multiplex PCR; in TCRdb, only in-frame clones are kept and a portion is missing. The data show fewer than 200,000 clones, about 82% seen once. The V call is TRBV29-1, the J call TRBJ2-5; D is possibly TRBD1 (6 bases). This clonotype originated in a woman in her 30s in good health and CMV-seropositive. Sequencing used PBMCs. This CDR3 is CSVAQGQETQYF. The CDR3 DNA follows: TGCAGCGTTGCACAGGGCCAAGAGACCCAGTACTTC.